This T cell receptor beta chain was identified in a study of technical replicates of blood from a handful of donors (dated by TCRdb to the late 2010s). The library relied on the immunoSEQ multiplex PCR assay. Not all clones reach the TCRdb copy of this immuneACCESS table, which keeps in-frame sequences only. Checked studies attribute under half of the gap to unresolved V genes and leave the rest unexplained. In this sample the table shows 50,000 to 60,000 clones, 90% to 95% of which occur a single time. The top ten constitute 3% to 4% of the sample. In the case of this clone: The antigen it binds to is not known. No per-base quality is available; no much larger clone lies one base away.

The TCR sequence derives from a human donor in good health. Some clones in this sample may be carry-over from other donors' samples. Sequenced: PBMCs.

The nucleotide sequence is given as TGTGCCAGCAGTGGGACTAGCGGAGCCTACGAGCAGTACTTC. The translation is CASSGTSGAYEQYF. The sequence joins TRBV7-2 to TRBJ2-7, and 11 bases in between align with TRBD2. V is pruned by 6 bases and J by 2 bases, leaving 3 bases of the junction without a gene match. The CDR3 starts with the cysteine, ends with the phenylalanine, and has 14 residues. Only CDR3 DNA is held: 42 bases, read in frame from base 1. The germline V gene provides CDR1 SGHTA and CDR2 FQGNSA.